The 15 T cell receptor beta chains reported below all come from one sample, sequenced in a study of T cell clones after liver transplantation. Assay used: immunoSEQ multiplex PCR; TCRdb lists only in-frame clones, some missing. The repertoire consists of roughly 55,000 clones, with approximately 84% occurring once and the leading ten covering about 8.9%. Specimen: CD4+ T cells from blood, collected before liver transplant. All receptors derive from a human donor who received a liver transplant.

The chain is built from TRBV5-1 and TRBJ2-2, with D maybe TRBD1 (6 bases). The CDR3 covers 13 residues. Germline V gene lookup returns CDR1 SGHRS and CDR2 YFSETQ. Trimming shortened V by 5 bases and J by 8 bases, and 13 bases separated the two germline ends. Here the CDR3 reads CASRWDILGELFF. CDR3 nucleotide sequence: TGCGCCAGCAGATGGGACATCCTTGGGGAGCTGTTTTTT.

This clone has more than one count but fewer than ten. The genes are TRBV6-1 and TRBJ2-1; maybe TRBD1 (5 bases). The CDR3 sequence is 17 residues long. Germline V CDR1 and CDR2: MNHNS, SASEGT. Trimming cost V 4 bases and J 0 bases, with 16 bases left between them. CDR3 bases: TGTGCCAGCAGTGTGGCCTTCCCAGGGATCTCCTACAATGAGCAGTTCTTC. Protein: CASSVAFPGISYNEQFF.

The chain has TRBV4-3 and TRBJ1-1; 9 bases align to TRBD1. The CDR3 sequence is 14 residues long. The germline CDR1 and CDR2 sequences are LGHNA and YSLEER. After removal of 4 bases from V and 5 bases from J, the junction contained 5 bases not matched to a gene. The chain's CDR3 is CASSRQTGGTEAFF. DNA of the CDR3: TGCGCCAGCAGCCGACAGACAGGGGGGACTGAAGCTTTCTTT.

J is TRBJ2-7 and V is TRBV19, with 9 positions matching TRBD2. In germline, CDR1 is LNHDA, CDR2 SQIVND (reference sequence). CDR3 size: 13 residues. The ends lost 10 bases at V and 3 bases at J; junction bases unmatched: 7. The CDR3 region is CATSGTPHYEQYF. The DNA for the CDR3 is TGTGCCACTAGCGGGACGCCCCACTACGAGCAGTACTTC.

The V and J genes are TRBV7-6 and TRBJ2-3; 10 nucleotides align to TRBD1. With V trimmed by 3 bases and J by 1 base, 4 bases remained unmatched. Per the germline V gene, CDR1 is SGHVS and CDR2 is FNYEAQ. The CDR3 sequence is 16 residues long. The CDR3 spells CASSFGQGGGTDTQYF. The CDR3, as DNA: TGTGCCAGCAGCTTTGGACAGGGGGGAGGCACAGATACGCAGTATTTT.

CDR3 sequence (DNA): TGTGCCAGTAGTATAGGAATCCAGACAACTAATGAAAAACTGTTTTTT. As protein: CASSIGIQTTNEKLFF. The chain links TRBV19 to TRBJ1-4, with D unclear. Deletions cut 1 base from V and 0 bases from J, with 9 bases between. This CDR3 is 16 amino acids long. Germline values: CDR1 LNHDA, CDR2 SQIVND (reference sequence).

The count of this clone is one. This chain links TRBV7-2 with TRBJ2-3; a possible D gene is TRBD2 (5 bases). The CDR3 is 14 amino acids. The ends were cut back, 3 bases at V and 2 bases at J, with 9 bases in the middle. Germline loops: CDR1 SGHTA, CDR2 FQGNSA. CDR3 loop: CASSFDYSTDTQYF. The CDR3, as DNA: TGTGCCAGCAGCTTCGACTATTCCACAGATACGCAGTATTTT.

V is TRBV5-1 and J is TRBJ2-1; perhaps TRBD2 as D (5 bases). The V gene's germline CDR1 is SGHRS and CDR2 YFSETQ. CDR3 length equals 16 residues. With 1 base removed from V and 0 bases from J, the gap between germline ends came to 11 bases. Written as DNA, the CDR3 is TGCGCCAGCAGCTTGATCCCGGCGGGCTCCTACAATGAGCAGTTCTTC. Protein: CASSLIPAGSYNEQFF.

The genes are TRBV11-2 and TRBJ2-2; D possibly matches TRBD1 or TRBD2 (5 bases each). This CDR3 has 15 amino acids. V lost 2 bases and J lost 0, with 7 bases in between. CDR1 SGHAT and CDR2 FQNNGV come from the germline V gene. The CDR3 sequence is CASSLRGANTGELFF. CDR3 DNA sequence: TGTGCCAGCAGCTTAAGGGGAGCGAACACCGGGGAGCTGTTTTTT.

The chain is built from TRBV29-1 and TRBJ2-3; perhaps D is TRBD1 or TRBD2 (6 bases each). CDR3 size: 11 residues. V lost 4 bases to trimming and J lost 11 bases, with 13 bases between them. In germline, CDR1 is SQVTM, CDR2 ANQGSEA. The CDR3 sequence is CSVVGGGEQYF. CDR3 nucleotides: TGCAGCGTTGTAGGAGGGGGAGAGCAGTATTTT.

The chain uses TRBV29-1 and TRBJ2-5; possible D gene TRBD2, 6 bases. Per the germline V gene, CDR1 is SQVTM and CDR2 is ANQGSEA. The CDR3 runs 13 residues. V was clipped by 7 bases and J by 9 bases, with 21 bases between them. The CDR3 sequence: CSAALLGEEAQYF. CDR3 DNA sequence: TGCAGCGCTGCTCTGTTGGGGGAGGAGGCCCAGTACTTC.

The rearrangement uses TRBV5-1 and TRBJ2-7; 13 positions match TRBD2. Germline V CDR1 and CDR2: SGHRS, YFSETQ. V lost 4 bases and J lost 7; bases outside the gene matches: 8. The CDR3 contains 15 residues. Written as DNA, the CDR3 is TGCGCCAGCAGCCGAGGACTAGCGGGAGAAGGAGAGCAGTACTTC. Its protein product is CASSRGLAGEGEQYF.

This chain uses TRBV6-1 with TRBJ2-2, with unresolved D. The ends were cut back, 6 bases at V and 2 bases at J, with 10 bases in the middle. The germline CDR1 and CDR2 sequences are MNHNS and SASEGT. This CDR3 has 14 amino acids. The CDR3 sequence: CASRKGGNTGELFF. The CDR3 bases are TGTGCCAGCAGGAAAGGTGGAAACACCGGGGAGCTGTTTTTT.

The chain recombines TRBV4-2 with TRBJ2-2; D is perhaps TRBD1 or TRBD2 (5 bases each). Germline CDR1 reads LGHNA; CDR2 reads YNFKEQ. The CDR3 covers 14 residues. V shed 4 bases and J shed 7 bases, with 13 bases lying between them. The CDR3 nucleotides read TGTGCCAGCAGCCGGGGCTCAGGAGGCGGGGAGCTGTTTTTT. Translation: CASSRGSGGGELFF.

The rearrangement joins TRBV25-1 to TRBJ1-1; weak D call: TRBD1 (5 bases). V lost 5 bases to trimming and J lost 6 bases, with 7 bases between them. CDR3 length: 11 amino acids. CDR1 and CDR2 from the germline V gene are MGHDK and SYGVNS. The CDR3 DNA reads TGTGCCAGCAGTCGGGGCTCTGAAGCTTTCTTT. It codes for CASSRGSEAFF. The entire variable domain, with the rest obtained from reference TRBV25-1 and TRBJ1-1, is as follows: EADIYQTPRYLVIGTGKKITLECSQTMGHDKMYWYQQDPGMELHLIHYSYGVNSTEKGDLSSESTVSRIRTEHFPLTLESARPSHTSQYLCASSRGSEAFFGQGTRLTVV.